This entry is about one T cell receptor (beta chain). A read error may produce the germline difference seen at one junction end. The sample comes from a study of low-dose radiotherapy and immunotherapy resistance in tumors. In the study overall: Treatment consisted of nivolumab 240 mg every two weeks and ipilimumab 1 mg/kg every six weeks, given intravenously to patients. The 200 mg/m2 dose of intravenous cyclophosphamide was given every two weeks, one day before radiation and immunotherapy.

Time point specified: before trial treatment. Low-dose radiotherapy and low-dose cyclophosphamide, together with aspirin, ipilimumab and nivolumab, were given to donors. Both TCRalpha and TCRbeta chains were reverse transcribed with V-gene-specific primers. TCR amplification involved 20 PCR cycles with a constant-region primer and V-primer adapter. Isolated mRNA underwent amplification via in vitro transcription. TCRdb used MiXCR to reprocess the reads, holding one entry per CDR3 protein. The sample carries 57,000 or so distinct CDR3 sequences, under 30% recorded once. This CDR3 region has 15 residues. Germline V gene sequence: CDR1 DFQATT, CDR2 SNEGSKA (reference sequence).

Sequences were derived from PBMCs, sampled before treatment. The clonotype was recovered from a male donor with prostate cancer. The V gene is TRBV20-1, the J gene TRBJ1-1; TRBD1 matches 8 bases. The CDR3 region is CSALKGQGASGSAPF. The CDR3 DNA reads TGCAGTGCTCTGAAAGGACAGGGTGCCTCGGGGTCTGCCCCGTTT.